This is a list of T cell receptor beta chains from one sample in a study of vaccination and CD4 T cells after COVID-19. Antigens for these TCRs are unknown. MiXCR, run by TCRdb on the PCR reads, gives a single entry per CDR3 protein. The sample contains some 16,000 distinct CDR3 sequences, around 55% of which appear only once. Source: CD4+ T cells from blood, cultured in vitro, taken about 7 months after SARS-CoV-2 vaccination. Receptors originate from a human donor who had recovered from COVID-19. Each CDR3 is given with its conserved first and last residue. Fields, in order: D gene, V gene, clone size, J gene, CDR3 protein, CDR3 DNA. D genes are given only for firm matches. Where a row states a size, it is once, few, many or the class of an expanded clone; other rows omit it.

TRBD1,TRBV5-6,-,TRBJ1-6,CASSGDGTAGSPLHF,TGTGCCAGCAGCGGAGACGGGACAGCGGGCTCACCCCTCCACTTT
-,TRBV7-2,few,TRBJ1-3,CASSFYPPRGNTIYF,TGTGCCAGCAGCTTTTACCCACCCAGGGGAAACACCATATATTTT
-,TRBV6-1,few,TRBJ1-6,CASSEQPGLSSSPLHF,TGTGCCAGCAGTGAACAGCCGGGGCTGTCCTCATCACCCCTCCACTTT
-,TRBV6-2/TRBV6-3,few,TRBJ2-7,CASSYSAPDSYEQYF,TGTGCCAGCAGTTACTCGGCTCCCGACTCCTACGAGCAGTACTTC
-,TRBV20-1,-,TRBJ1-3,CSGRGPGNTIYF,TGCAGTGGAAGAGGGCCGGGAAACACCATATATTTT
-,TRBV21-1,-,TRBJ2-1,CASSLRFPTTVVAFF,TGTGCCAGCAGCCTCCGCTTCCCGACTACCGTCGTGGCGTTCTTC
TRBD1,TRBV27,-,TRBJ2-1,CASSFFDRDEEQFF,TGTGCCAGCAGTTTCTTCGACAGGGACGAAGAGCAGTTCTTC
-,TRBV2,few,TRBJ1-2,CASSEGRGANYGYTF,TGTGCCAGCAGTGAAGGTCGTGGGGCTAACTATGGCTACACCTTC
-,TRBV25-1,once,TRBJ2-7,CASSEVNSYEQYF,TGTGCCAGCAGTGAGGTCAACAGCTACGAGCAGTACTTC
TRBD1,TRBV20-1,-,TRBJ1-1,CSATEGAETEAFF,TGCAGTGCTACCGAGGGGGCGGAAACTGAAGCTTTCTTT
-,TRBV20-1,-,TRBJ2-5,CSANRQETQYF,TGCAGTGCTAACAGACAAGAGACCCAGTACTTC
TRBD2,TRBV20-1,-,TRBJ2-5,CSARDNLAVQETQYF,TGCAGTGCTAGAGATAACCTAGCGGTACAAGAGACCCAGTACTTC
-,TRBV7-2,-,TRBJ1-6,CASSQTGGSPLHF,TGTGCCAGCAGCCAGACCGGCGGTTCACCCCTCCACTTT
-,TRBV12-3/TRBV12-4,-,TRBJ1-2,CASSWTGGYTF,TGTGCCAGCAGTTGGACGGGTGGCTACACCTTC
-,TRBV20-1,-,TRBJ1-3,CSARRPRSSGNTIYF,TGCAGTGCTAGACGTCCGAGGAGCTCTGGAAACACCATATATTTT
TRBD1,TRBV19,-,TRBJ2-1,CASSRDRAGNEQFF,TGTGCCAGTAGCCGGGACAGGGCGGGCAATGAGCAGTTCTTC
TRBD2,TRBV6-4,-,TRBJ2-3,CASSDSGDTDTQYF,TGTGCCAGCAGTGACAGCGGGGACACAGATACGCAGTATTTT
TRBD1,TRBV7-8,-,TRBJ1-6,CASSLGQGDSPLHF,TGTGCCAGCAGCTTAGGACAGGGGGACTCACCCCTCCACTTT
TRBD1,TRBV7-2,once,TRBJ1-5,CASSLRVPGQGRNQPQHF,TGTGCCAGCAGCTTGCGAGTTCCGGGACAGGGAAGGAATCAGCCCCAGCATTTT
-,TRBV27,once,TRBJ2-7,CASSLTPGVSIYEQYF,TGTGCCAGCAGTTTAACCCCTGGCGTCTCCATCTACGAGCAGTACTTC
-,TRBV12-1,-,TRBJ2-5,CASSYTMVGATVETQYF,TGTGCCAGCAGTTATACAATGGTGGGGGCAACGGTTGAGACCCAGTACTTC
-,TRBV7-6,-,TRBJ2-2,CASSLGTAGQATGELFF,TGTGCCAGCAGCTTAGGGACGGCGGGTCAGGCCACCGGGGAGCTGTTTTTT
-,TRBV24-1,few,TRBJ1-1,CATIGAAGWKTEAFF,TGTGCCACCATCGGGGCTGCAGGCTGGAAAACTGAAGCTTTCTTT
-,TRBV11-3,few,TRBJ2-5,CASSLQGGETQYF,TGTGCCAGCAGCCTCCAGGGGGGGGAGACCCAGTACTTC
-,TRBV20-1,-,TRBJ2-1,CSARDYSYNEQFF,TGCAGTGCTAGAGACTACTCCTACAATGAGCAGTTCTTC
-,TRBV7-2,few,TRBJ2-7,CASKLGPGGGEQYF,TGTGCCAGCAAACTTGGACCGGGCGGAGGGGAGCAGTACTTC
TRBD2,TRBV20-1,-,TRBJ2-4,CSAGLAGAGGNIQYF,TGCAGTGCGGGACTAGCGGGGGCTGGGGGAAACATTCAGTACTTC
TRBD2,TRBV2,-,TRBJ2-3,CASSEQAGIAGGVDTQYF,TGTGCCAGCAGTGAACAAGCCGGTATAGCGGGGGGGGTAGATACGCAGTATTTT
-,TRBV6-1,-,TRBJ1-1,CASSDMILGAFF,TGTGCCAGCAGTGATATGATTTTGGGAGCTTTCTTT
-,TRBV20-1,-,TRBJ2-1,CSARRIQGDEQFF,TGCAGTGCTAGAAGGATACAAGGCGATGAGCAGTTCTTC
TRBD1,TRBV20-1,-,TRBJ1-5,CSARDPLDRQPQHF,TGCAGTGCTAGAGATCCTTTGGACAGGCAGCCCCAGCATTTT
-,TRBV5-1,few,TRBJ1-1,CASSSMGNTEAFF,TGCGCCAGCAGCAGCATGGGGAACACTGAAGCTTTCTTT
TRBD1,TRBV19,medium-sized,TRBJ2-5,CASSTTGEPAQYF,TGTGCCAGTAGTACGACAGGGGAACCAGCCCAGTACTTC
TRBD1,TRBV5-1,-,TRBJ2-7,CASSLRTGSYEQYF,TGCGCCAGCAGCCTTAGGACAGGGAGCTACGAGCAGTACTTC
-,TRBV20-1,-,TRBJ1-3,CSARERTSSGNTIYF,TGCAGTGCTAGAGAAAGGACCAGCTCTGGAAACACCATATATTTT
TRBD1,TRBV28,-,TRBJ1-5,CASSSGTVGQPQHF,TGTGCCAGCAGTTCCGGGACAGTGGGTCAGCCCCAGCATTTT
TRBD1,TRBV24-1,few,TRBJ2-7,CATAARDRGLYEQYF,TGTGCCACCGCAGCCCGGGACAGGGGGCTCTACGAGCAGTACTTC
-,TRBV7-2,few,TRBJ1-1,CASSAQGNTEAFF,TGTGCCAGCAGCGCGCAAGGGAACACTGAAGCTTTCTTT
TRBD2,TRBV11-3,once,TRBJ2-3,CASSFMLAGSTDTQYF,TGTGCCAGCAGCTTTATGCTAGCGGGGAGCACAGATACGCAGTATTTT
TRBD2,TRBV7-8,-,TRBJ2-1,CASSLGAGVVNEQFF,TGTGCCAGCAGCTTAGGGGCGGGAGTAGTAAATGAGCAGTTCTTC
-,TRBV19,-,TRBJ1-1,CASSIAGTQVAFF,TGTGCCAGTAGTATAGCAGGGACTCAGGTGGCTTTCTTT
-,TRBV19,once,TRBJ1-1,CASSIVLGTEAFF,TGTGCCAGTAGTATTGTCCTGGGGACTGAAGCTTTCTTT
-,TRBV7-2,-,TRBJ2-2,CASSLSGFGELFF,TGTGCCAGCAGCTTATCCGGGTTCGGGGAGCTGTTTTTT
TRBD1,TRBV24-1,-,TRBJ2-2,CATSESGTGDTGELFF,TGTGCCACCAGTGAATCCGGGACAGGTGATACCGGGGAGCTGTTTTTT
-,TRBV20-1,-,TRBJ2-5,CSASTKETQYF,TGCAGTGCTAGTACGAAAGAGACCCAGTACTTC
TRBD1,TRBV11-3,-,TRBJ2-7,CASSLDGQGGPYEQYF,TGTGCCAGCAGCTTAGATGGACAGGGGGGCCCCTACGAGCAGTACTTC
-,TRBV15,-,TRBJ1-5,CATSRSTGSGNQPQHF,TGTGCCACCAGCAGAAGCACAGGGTCGGGCAATCAGCCCCAGCATTTT
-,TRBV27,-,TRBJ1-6,CASWRSSYNSPLHF,TGTGCCAGTTGGCGGAGCTCCTATAATTCACCCCTCCACTTT
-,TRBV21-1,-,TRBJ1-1,CASSSLTGRDTEAFF,TGTGCCAGCAGCTCACTGACAGGGAGGGACACTGAAGCTTTCTTT
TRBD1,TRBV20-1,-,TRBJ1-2,CSARDSRGLPGYTF,TGCAGTGCTAGAGATAGTAGGGGGCTTCCTGGCTACACCTTC
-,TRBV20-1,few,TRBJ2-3,CSARDPREDTQYF,TGCAGTGCTAGAGATCCGAGGGAAGATACGCAGTATTTT
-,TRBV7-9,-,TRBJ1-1,CASSLALAGNTEAFF,TGTGCCAGCAGCTTAGCGTTGGCAGGGAACACTGAAGCTTTCTTT
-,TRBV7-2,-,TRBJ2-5,CASSLDSGFGQTQYF,TGTGCCAGCAGCTTAGATTCAGGGTTCGGGCAGACCCAGTACTTC
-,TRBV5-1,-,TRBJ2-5,CATYSGTSGETQYF,TGCGCCACCTACTCCGGGACCTCGGGAGAGACCCAGTACTTC
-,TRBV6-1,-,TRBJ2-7,CASQIVGGLSSEQYF,TGTGCCAGTCAAATAGTGGGTGGCCTGAGTAGCGAGCAGTACTTC